These 8 T cell receptor beta chains were all obtained from the same sample, sequenced in a study of blood T cell repertoires in COVID-19. Produced via immunoSEQ multiplex PCR; TCRdb's table is partial and in-frame only. Of fewer than 350,000 clones in the sample, around 90% were seen once. The specimen was peripheral blood. These receptor sequences come from a man aged 25-45 years with COVID-19, enrolled during active disease.

The gene calls are TRBV28 and TRBJ2-2, with TRBD2 matching over 13 bases. The V and J ends lost 5 bases and 5 bases, in that order; junction bases with no gene match: 11. CDR1 is MDHEN, CDR2 SYDVKM, per germline. The CDR3 spans 18 residues. CDR3 sequence reads: CASSTLGLAGVRTGELFF. The CDR3 DNA follows: TGTGCCAGCAGTACTCTCGGACTAGCGGGAGTAAGAACCGGGGAGCTGTTTTTT.

The rearrangement joins TRBV5-1 to TRBJ2-7; no reliable D call. Per germline, CDR1 SGHRS and CDR2 YFSETQ. This CDR3 contains 13 residues. Trimming pared 0 bases from V and 2 bases from J, leaving 6 bases between. In DNA form, the CDR3 reads TGCGCCAGCAGCTTGGACACCACCTACGAGCAGTACTTC. Translated, it gives CASSLDTTYEQYF. Combining the CDR3 with reference TRBV5-1 and TRBJ2-7 gives the whole variable domain KAGVTQTPRYLIKTRGQQVTLSCSPISGHRSVSWYQQTPGQGLQFLFEYFSETQRNKGNFPGRFSGRQFSNSRSEMNVSTLELGDSALYLCASSLDTTYEQYFGPGTRLTVT.

The rearrangement links TRBV7-9 to TRBJ2-7; TRBD1 matches 9 bases. Losses at the gene ends were 2 bases for V and 5 bases for J; bases not matched to a gene: 10. The germline V gene has CDR1 SEHNR and CDR2 FQNEAQ (reference sequence). The CDR3 length is 16 residues. The CDR3 spells CASSLSIGQGLDEQYF. CDR3 in DNA: TGTGCCAGCAGCTTAAGCATAGGACAGGGGTTGGACGAGCAGTACTTC.

The chain uses TRBV4-2 and TRBJ2-1, with 10 bases lining up with TRBD1. Looked up from germline, CDR1 is LGHNA and CDR2 is YNFKEQ. This CDR3 has 17 amino acids. J lost 5 bases, V lost 1 base, and 8 bases had no gene match. CDR3 sequence (DNA): TGTGCCAGCAGCCAAGTGCAGGGACAGGGGACAGACAATGAGCAGTTCTTC. Translation: CASSQVQGQGTDNEQFF.

The rearrangement links TRBV5-5 to TRBJ2-7; D remains unclear. Deletions cut 3 bases from V and 2 bases from J, with 6 bases between. Per germline, CDR1 SGHKS and CDR2 YYEKEE (reference sequence). This CDR3 comprises 12 residues. In DNA form, the CDR3 reads TGTGCCAGCAGCTGGCAGGCCTACGAGCAGTACTTC. Residues: CASSWQAYEQYF. Full variable domain (outside the CDR3, taken from reference TRBV5-5 and TRBJ2-7): DAGVTQSPTHLIKTRGQQVTLRCSPISGHKSVSWYQQVLGQGPQFIFQYYEKEERGRGNFPDRFSARQFPNYSSELNVNALLLGDSALYLCASSWQAYEQYFGPGTRLTVT.

This rearrangement joins TRBV7-9 to TRBJ1-1; 9 bases fit TRBD1. Germline trimming cut 3 bases from V and 0 bases from J; bases unmatched to any gene: 5. Germline V lookup: CDR1 SEHNR, CDR2 FQNEAQ (reference sequence). This CDR3 comprises 16 residues. As DNA, the CDR3 is TGTGCCAGCAGCTTCCCGGGACAGGGTGTGAACACTGAAGCTTTCTTT. Translating gives CASSFPGQGVNTEAFF.

The chain has TRBV5-6 and TRBJ2-7, with D maybe TRBD1 (5 bases). Germline assignment: CDR1 SGHDT and CDR2 YYEEEE. V shed 2 bases and J shed 3 bases, with 9 bases lying between them. The CDR3 totals 13 residues. This CDR3 is CASSLRGLYEQYF. The CDR3 nucleotides read TGTGCCAGCAGCTTAAGGGGTCTCTACGAGCAGTACTTC.

The chain employs TRBV4-3 and TRBJ2-7; weak D call: TRBD2 (7 bases). The CDR3 sequence is 15 residues long. Germline V gene sequence: CDR1 LGHNA, CDR2 YSLEER. V lost 3 bases and J lost 0, with 12 bases in between. CDR3 DNA sequence: TGCGCCAGCAGCCATGGGGGGGCCAACTCCTACGAGCAGTACTTC. Protein: CASSHGGANSYEQYF.